This T cell receptor (beta chain) stems from a study of blood T cell repertoires in COVID-19. In the study overall: Some COVID-19 samples were acute and others convalescent; all came from the United States, Italy and Spain.

V gave up 4 bases and J gave up 4 bases; unmatched junction bases: 2. The CDR3 runs 15 residues. Germline V gene data show CDR1 as LGHDT and CDR2 as YNNKEL (reference sequence). This clone was picked up one time. Per the study methods: It was from reference gene primer amplification that nucleated cell counts were estimated. TCRdb's table, derived via immunoSEQ multiplex PCR, lists solely in-frame clones and lacks some. V and J calls and clone size are those listed in that table; D and trimming were worked out from the DNA. The sample yields some 43,000 clones, approximately 84% seen once. Sequencing used peripheral blood. This rearrangement joins TRBV3-1 (or the pseudogene TRBV3-2) to TRBJ2-7; 15 bases align to TRBD2. The sequence was collected from a man aged 45-65 years with active COVID-19. The CDR3 DNA reads as TGTGCCAGCAGCCGGACTAGCGGGGGGGCATACGAGCAGTACTTC. It encodes CASSRTSGGAYEQYF.